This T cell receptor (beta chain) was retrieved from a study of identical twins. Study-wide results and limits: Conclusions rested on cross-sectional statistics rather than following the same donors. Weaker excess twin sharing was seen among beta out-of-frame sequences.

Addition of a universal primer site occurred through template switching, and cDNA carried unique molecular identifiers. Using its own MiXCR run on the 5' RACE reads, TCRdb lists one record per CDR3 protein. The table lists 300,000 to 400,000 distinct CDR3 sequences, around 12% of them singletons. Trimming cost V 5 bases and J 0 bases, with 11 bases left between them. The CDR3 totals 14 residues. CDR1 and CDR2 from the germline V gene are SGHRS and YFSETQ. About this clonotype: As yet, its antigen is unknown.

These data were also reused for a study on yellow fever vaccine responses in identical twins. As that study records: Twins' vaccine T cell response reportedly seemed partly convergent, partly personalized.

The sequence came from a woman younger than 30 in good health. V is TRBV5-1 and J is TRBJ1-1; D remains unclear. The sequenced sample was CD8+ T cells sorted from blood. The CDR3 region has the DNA TGCGCCAGCAGTGTTTGGTATTTGAACACTGAAGCTTTCTTT. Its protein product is CASSVWYLNTEAFF.